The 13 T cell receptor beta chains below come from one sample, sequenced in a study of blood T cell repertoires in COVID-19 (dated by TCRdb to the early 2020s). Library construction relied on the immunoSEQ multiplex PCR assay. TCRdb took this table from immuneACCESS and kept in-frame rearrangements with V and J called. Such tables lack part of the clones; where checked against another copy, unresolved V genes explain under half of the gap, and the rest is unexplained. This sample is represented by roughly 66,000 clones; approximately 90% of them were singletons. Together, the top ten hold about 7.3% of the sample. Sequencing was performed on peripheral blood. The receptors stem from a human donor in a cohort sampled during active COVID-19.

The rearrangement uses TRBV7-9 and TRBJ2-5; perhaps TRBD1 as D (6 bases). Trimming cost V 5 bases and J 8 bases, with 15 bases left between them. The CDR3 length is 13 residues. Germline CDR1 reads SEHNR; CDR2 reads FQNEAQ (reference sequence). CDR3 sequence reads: CASSAGQTLTQYF. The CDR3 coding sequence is TGTGCCAGCAGCGCCGGACAGACCCTCACCCAGTACTTC.

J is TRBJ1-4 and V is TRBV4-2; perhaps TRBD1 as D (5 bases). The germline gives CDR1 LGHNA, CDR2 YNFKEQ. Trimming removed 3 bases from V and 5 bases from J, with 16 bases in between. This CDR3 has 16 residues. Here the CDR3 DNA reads TGTGCCAGCAGCCAGAACCCCAGGGAGGGCAATGAAAAACTGTTTTTT. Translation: CASSQNPREGNEKLFF.

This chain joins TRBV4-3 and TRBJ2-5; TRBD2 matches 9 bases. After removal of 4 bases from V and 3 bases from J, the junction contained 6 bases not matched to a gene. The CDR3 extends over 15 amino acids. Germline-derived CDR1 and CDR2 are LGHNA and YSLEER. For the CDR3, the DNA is TGCGCCAGCAGCCTGCAGCGGGGGGACAAAGAGACCCAGTACTTC. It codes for CASSLQRGDKETQYF.

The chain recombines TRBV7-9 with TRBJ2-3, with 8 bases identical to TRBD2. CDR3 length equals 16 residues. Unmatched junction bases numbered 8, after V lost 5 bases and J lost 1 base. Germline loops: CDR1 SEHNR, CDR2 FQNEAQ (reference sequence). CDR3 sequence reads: CASSGTRAGGTDTQYF. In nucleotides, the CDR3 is TGTGCCAGCAGCGGGACTAGGGCGGGGGGCACAGATACGCAGTATTTT. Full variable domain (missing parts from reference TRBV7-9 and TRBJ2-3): DTGVSQNPRHKITKRGQNVTFRCDPISEHNRLYWYRQTLGQGPEFLTYFQNEAQLEKSRLLSDRFSAERPKGSFSTLEIQRTEQGDSAMYLCASSGTRAGGTDTQYFGPGTRLTVL.

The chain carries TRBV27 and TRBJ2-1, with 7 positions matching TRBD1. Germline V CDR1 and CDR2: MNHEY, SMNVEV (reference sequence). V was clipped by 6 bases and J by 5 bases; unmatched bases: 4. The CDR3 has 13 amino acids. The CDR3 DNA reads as TGTGCCAGCAGGGACACAGGGGACAATGAGCAGTTCTTC. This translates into CASRDTGDNEQFF.

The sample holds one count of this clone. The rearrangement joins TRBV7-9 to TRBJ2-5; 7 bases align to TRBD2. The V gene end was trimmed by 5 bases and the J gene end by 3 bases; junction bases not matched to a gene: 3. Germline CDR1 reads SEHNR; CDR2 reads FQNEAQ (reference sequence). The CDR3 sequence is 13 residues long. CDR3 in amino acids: CASSRSGEETQYF. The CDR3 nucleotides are TGTGCCAGCAGCCGGAGCGGGGAAGAGACCCAGTACTTC.

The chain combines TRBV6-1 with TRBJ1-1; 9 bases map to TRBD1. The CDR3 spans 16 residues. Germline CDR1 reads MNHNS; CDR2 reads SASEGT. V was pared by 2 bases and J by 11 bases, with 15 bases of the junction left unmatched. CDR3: CASSERGNRGHSGAFF. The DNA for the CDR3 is TGTGCCAGCAGTGAAAGGGGAAACAGGGGGCATTCGGGTGCTTTCTTT.

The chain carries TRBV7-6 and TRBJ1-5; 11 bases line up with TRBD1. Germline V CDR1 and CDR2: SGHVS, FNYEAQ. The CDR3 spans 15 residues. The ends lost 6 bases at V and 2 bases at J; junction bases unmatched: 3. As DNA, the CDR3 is TGTGCCAGCAGTCGGACAGGGGGCGGCAATCAGCCCCAGCATTTT. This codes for CASSRTGGGNQPQHF.

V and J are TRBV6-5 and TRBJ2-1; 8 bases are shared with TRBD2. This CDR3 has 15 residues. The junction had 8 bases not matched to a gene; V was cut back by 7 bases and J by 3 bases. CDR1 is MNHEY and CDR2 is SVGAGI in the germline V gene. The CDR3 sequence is CASNGAGANYNEQFF. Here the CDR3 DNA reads TGTGCCAGCAACGGAGCGGGGGCCAACTACAATGAGCAGTTCTTC.

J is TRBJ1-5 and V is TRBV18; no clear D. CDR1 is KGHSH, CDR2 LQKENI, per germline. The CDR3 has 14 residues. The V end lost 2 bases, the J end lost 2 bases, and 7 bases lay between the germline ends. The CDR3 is CASSPTRGNQPQHF. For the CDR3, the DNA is TGTGCCAGCTCACCAACGAGGGGCAATCAGCCCCAGCATTTT.

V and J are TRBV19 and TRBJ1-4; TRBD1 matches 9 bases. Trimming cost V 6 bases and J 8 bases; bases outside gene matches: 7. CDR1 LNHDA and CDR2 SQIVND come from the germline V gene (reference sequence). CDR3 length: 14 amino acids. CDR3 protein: CASRFTGGREKLFF. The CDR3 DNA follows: TGTGCCAGTAGATTTACAGGGGGCAGGGAAAAACTGTTTTTT. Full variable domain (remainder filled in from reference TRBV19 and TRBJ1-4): DGGITQSPKYLFRKEGQNVTLSCEQNLNHDAMYWYRQDPGQGLRLIYYSQIVNDFQKGDIAEGYSVSREKKESFPLTVTSAQKNPTAFYLCASRFTGGREKLFFGSGTQLSVL.

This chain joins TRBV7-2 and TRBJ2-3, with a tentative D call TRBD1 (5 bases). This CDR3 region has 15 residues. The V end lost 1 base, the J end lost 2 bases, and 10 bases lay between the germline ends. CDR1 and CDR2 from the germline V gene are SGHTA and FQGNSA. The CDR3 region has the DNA TGTGCCAGCAGCTTAGGGGGCCAAACCACAGATACGCAGTATTTT. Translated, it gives CASSLGGQTTDTQYF.

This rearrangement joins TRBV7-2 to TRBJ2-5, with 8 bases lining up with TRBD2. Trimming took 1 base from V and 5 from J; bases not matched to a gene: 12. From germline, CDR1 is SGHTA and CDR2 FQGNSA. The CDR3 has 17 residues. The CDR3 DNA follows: TGTGCCAGCAGCTTAGGGCGGGAGGCCCCAGGGCGGGAGACCCAGTACTTC. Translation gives CASSLGREAPGRETQYF.